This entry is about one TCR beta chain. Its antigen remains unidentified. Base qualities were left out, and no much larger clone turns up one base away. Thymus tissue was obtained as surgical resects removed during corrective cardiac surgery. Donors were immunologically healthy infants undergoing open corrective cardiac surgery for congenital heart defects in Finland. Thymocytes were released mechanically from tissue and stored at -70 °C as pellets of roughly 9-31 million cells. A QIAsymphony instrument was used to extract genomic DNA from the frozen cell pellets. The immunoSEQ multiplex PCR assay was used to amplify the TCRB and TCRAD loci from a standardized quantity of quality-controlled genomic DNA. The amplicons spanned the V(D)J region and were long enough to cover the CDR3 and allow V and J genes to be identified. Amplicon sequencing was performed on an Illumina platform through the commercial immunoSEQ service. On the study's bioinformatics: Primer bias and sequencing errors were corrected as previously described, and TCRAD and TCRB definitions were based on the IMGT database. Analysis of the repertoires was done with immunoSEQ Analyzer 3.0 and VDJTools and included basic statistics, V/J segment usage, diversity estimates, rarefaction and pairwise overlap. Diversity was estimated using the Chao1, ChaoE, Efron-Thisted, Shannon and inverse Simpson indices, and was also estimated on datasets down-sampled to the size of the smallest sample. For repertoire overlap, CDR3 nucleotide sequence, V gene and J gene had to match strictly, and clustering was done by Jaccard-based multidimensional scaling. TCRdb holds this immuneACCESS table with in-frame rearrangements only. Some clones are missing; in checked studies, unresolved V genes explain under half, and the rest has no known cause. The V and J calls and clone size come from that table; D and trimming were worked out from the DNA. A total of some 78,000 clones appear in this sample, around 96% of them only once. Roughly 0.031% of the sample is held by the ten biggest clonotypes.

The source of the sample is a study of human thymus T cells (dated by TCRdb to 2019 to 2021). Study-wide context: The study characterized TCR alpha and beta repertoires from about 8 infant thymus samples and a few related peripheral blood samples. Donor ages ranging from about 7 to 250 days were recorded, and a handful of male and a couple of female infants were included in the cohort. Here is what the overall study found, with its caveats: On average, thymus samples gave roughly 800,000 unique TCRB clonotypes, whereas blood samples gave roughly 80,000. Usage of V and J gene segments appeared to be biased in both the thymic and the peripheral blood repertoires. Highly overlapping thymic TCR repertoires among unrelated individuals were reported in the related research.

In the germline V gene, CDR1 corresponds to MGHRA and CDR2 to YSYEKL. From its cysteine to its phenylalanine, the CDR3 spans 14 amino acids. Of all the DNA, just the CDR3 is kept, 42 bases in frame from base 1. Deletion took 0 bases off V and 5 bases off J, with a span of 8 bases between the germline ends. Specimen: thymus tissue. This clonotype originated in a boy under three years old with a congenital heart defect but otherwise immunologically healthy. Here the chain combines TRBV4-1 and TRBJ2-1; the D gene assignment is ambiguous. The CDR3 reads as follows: CASSQDRDNNEQFF. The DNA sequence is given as TGCGCCAGCAGCCAAGATCGAGATAACAATGAGCAGTTCTTC.